The rows below give T cell receptor beta chains drawn from one sample of a study of T-cell reconstitution after alpha-beta-depleted transplantation in children. TCRdb passed the PCR reads through MiXCR, listing each CDR3 protein once. This sample has almost 500,000 distinct CDR3 sequences, with 8% to 11% found just once. Material: PBMCs, obtained before TCRalphabeta/CD19-depleted stem cell transplant. These receptors were collected from a child aged 2-15 years with inherited bone marrow failure, due to receive a stem cell transplant. Each CDR3 is given with its conserved first and last residue. D genes are given only for firm matches. Clone size is not always given. Where it is, it says once, few, many or a class for expanded clones.

cdr3_length,clone_size,d_call,v_call,j_call,cdr3_aa,cdr3_nt
11,many,-,TRBV3-1,TRBJ2-5,CASGSYETQYF,TGTGCCAGCGGGAGCTACGAGACCCAGTACTTC
16,many,TRBD2,TRBV5-5,TRBJ2-3,CASSLGLAPNGDTQYF,TGTGCCAGCAGCTTGGGACTAGCCCCAAACGGAGATACGCAGTATTTT
11,many,-,TRBV20-1,TRBJ1-5,CSASSEEPQHF,TGCAGTGCTAGTTCGGAGGAGCCCCAGCATTTT
15,many,TRBD1,TRBV27,TRBJ1-5,CASAPGTGGSQPQHF,TGTGCCAGCGCCCCAGGGACAGGGGGCTCGCAGCCCCAGCATTTT
15,many,-,TRBV7-9,TRBJ2-1,CASSPPRAENNEQFF,TGTGCCAGCAGTCCCCCACGGGCGGAGAACAATGAGCAGTTCTTC
14,many,-,TRBV5-6,TRBJ2-5,CASSLWGMEETQYF,TGTGCCAGCAGCTTGTGGGGGATGGAAGAGACCCAGTACTTC
15,many,TRBD2,TRBV10-3,TRBJ2-3,CAISGGLASTDTQYF,TGTGCCATCAGTGGTGGACTAGCGAGCACAGATACGCAGTATTTT
14,many,-,TRBV12-3/TRBV12-4,TRBJ2-3,CASSLVQAADTQYF,TGTGCCAGCAGTTTAGTCCAGGCCGCAGATACGCAGTATTTT
15,many,TRBD1,TRBV27,TRBJ2-2,CASRTGTGVAGELFF,TGTGCCAGCAGAACCGGGACAGGGGTGGCCGGGGAGCTGTTTTTT
14,-,-,TRBV6-2/TRBV6-3,TRBJ2-5,CASSRGTRAETQYF,TGTGCCAGCAGCAGGGGGACTAGAGCAGAGACCCAGTACTTC
14,many,TRBD1,TRBV4-3,TRBJ1-4,CASSLGQGGEKLFF,TGCGCCAGCAGCCTGGGACAGGGAGGTGAAAAACTGTTTTTT
14,-,-,TRBV11-2,TRBJ2-1,CASSLSPWDNEQFF,TGTGCCAGCAGCTTATCCCCCTGGGACAATGAGCAGTTCTTC
13,many,-,TRBV12-3/TRBV12-4,TRBJ2-7,CASSLRGLMRSYF,TGTGCCAGCAGTTTACGGGGTTTGATGCGGTCGTACTTC
12,many,-,TRBV20-1,TRBJ2-7,CSASTRAYEQYF,TGCAGTGCTAGTACCCGGGCCTACGAGCAGTACTTC
15,many,TRBD2,TRBV6-2/TRBV6-3,TRBJ2-5,CASSYSSGRAMAQYF,TGTGCCAGCAGTTACTCGTCCGGGAGGGCCATGGCCCAGTACTTC
13,many,-,TRBV20-1,TRBJ2-1,CSARTSSYNEQFF,TGCAGCGCCCGGACCTCCTCCTACAATGAGCAGTTCTTC
18,many,-,TRBV6-1,TRBJ1-4,CASSKRDIGHEGNEKLFF,TGTGCCAGCAGTAAAAGGGACATCGGCCACGAGGGTAATGAAAAACTGTTTTTT
13,many,-,TRBV5-1,TRBJ2-1,CASSLEAIYQQFF,TGCGCCAGCAGCTTGGAGGCTATTTATCAGCAGTTCTTC
16,-,TRBD1,TRBV9,TRBJ2-2,CASSVLDRGSTGELFF,TGTGCCAGCAGCGTCCTGGACAGGGGCAGCACCGGGGAGCTGTTTTTT
13,many,TRBD1,TRBV7-9,TRBJ2-1,CASSLGDRDEQFF,TGTGCCAGCAGCTTAGGGGACAGAGATGAGCAGTTCTTC
14,-,-,TRBV4-1,TRBJ2-5,CARSLRDSQETQYF,TGCGCCAGGAGCCTCCGGGACTCTCAAGAGACCCAGTACTTC
16,once,TRBD2,TRBV20-1,TRBJ2-1,CCAMGSTSGRANEQFF,TGCTGTGCTATGGGTTCGACTAGCGGGAGGGCGAATGAGCAGTTCTTC
17,many,TRBD1,TRBV20-1,TRBJ2-2,CSARDRRTGGDAGELFF,TGCAGTGCTAGAGATCGTAGGACAGGGGGGGATGCCGGGGAGCTGTTTTTT
14,many,-,TRBV21-1,TRBJ2-5,CASSKAGPEETQYF,TGTGCCAGCAGCAAAGCTGGGCCAGAAGAGACCCAGTACTTC
11,many,-,TRBV12-3/TRBV12-4,TRBJ2-1,CASSLISKKFF,TGTGCCAGCAGTTTAATCTCAAAGAAGTTCTTC
13,many,TRBD1,TRBV20-1,TRBJ2-1,CSASETGYNEQFF,TGCAGTGCTAGTGAGACAGGGTATAATGAGCAGTTCTTC
15,-,-,TRBV7-2,TRBJ2-3,CASSHDATGTDTQYF,TGTGCCAGCAGCCATGACGCCACGGGGACAGATACGCAGTATTTT
16,many,-,TRBV7-2,TRBJ1-2,CASSHAPGRKNYGYTF,TGTGCCAGCAGCCACGCCCCCGGACGGAAAAACTATGGCTACACCTTC
13,many,-,TRBV15,TRBJ1-4,CATSVQGGGKLFF,TGTGCCACCAGCGTACAGGGAGGAGGAAAACTGTTTTTT
13,few,TRBD1,TRBV20-1,TRBJ2-7,CSASGDRGYEQYF,TGCAGTGCTAGCGGGGACAGGGGTTACGAGCAGTACTTC
14,many,-,TRBV29-1,TRBJ2-1,CSVPGHINYNEQFF,TGCAGCGTCCCCGGACACATTAATTACAATGAGCAGTTCTTC
15,once,-,TRBV14,TRBJ2-6,CASSQGRPGANVLTF,TGTGCCAGCAGCCAAGGGCGGCCTGGGGCCAACGTCCTGACTTTC
15,-,TRBD2,TRBV19,TRBJ2-1,CASSILAGVPFEQFF,TGTGCCAGTAGTATTCTAGCGGGAGTTCCTTTCGAGCAGTTCTTC
15,many,TRBD2,TRBV25-1,TRBJ2-3,CASSDGLAGTDTQYF,TGTGCCAGCAGTGACGGGCTAGCGGGCACAGATACGCAGTATTTT
15,many,-,TRBV24-1,TRBJ1-2,CATSDNLPGRYGYTF,TGTGCCACCAGTGACAACCTGCCGGGCCGCTATGGCTACACCTTC
14,-,-,TRBV12-3/TRBV12-4,TRBJ2-7,CASSLRSGTHEQYF,TGTGCCAGCAGTTTACGGTCCGGGACACACGAGCAGTACTTC
13,many,-,TRBV20-1,TRBJ2-7,CSAGDRASYEQYF,TGCAGTGCTGGGGACCGCGCCTCCTACGAGCAGTACTTC
14,many,-,TRBV7-2,TRBJ2-4,CASSSLVSKNIQYF,TGTGCCAGCAGCTCTCTAGTATCCAAAAACATTCAGTACTTC
14,few,-,TRBV23-1,TRBJ2-7,CASRHGQETYEQYF,TGCGCCAGCAGACACGGGCAGGAGACCTACGAGCAGTACTTC
14,-,-,TRBV19,TRBJ2-1,CASSLRPAPNEQFF,TGTGCCAGTAGTCTCCGACCAGCCCCCAATGAGCAGTTCTTC
17,many,TRBD2,TRBV15,TRBJ2-3,CATSRPRGGGSTDTQYF,TGTGCCACCAGCAGACCCCGGGGGGGAGGGAGCACAGATACGCAGTATTTT
15,-,TRBD1,TRBV6-5,TRBJ2-5,CASSPWTGAQETQYF,TGTGCCAGCAGCCCCTGGACAGGGGCCCAAGAGACCCAGTACTTC
15,few,-,TRBV4-3,TRBJ1-5,CASSQDIRPGQPQHF,TGCGCCAGCAGCCAAGATATCCGACCCGGTCAGCCCCAGCATTTT
14,-,-,TRBV7-8,TRBJ2-2,CASSLPGVTGELFF,TGTGCCAGCAGCTTACCCGGAGTCACCGGGGAGCTGTTTTTT